The next 8 T cell receptor beta chains were all read from a single sample in a study of glioma-infiltrating T cells after dendritic cell vaccination. Time point here: after dendritic cell vaccination, including at tumor progression/relapse. Measured with immunoSEQ multiplex PCR; TCRdb has only the in-frame clones, and not every one. Among about 90,000 clones, around 83% were seen once, and the ten largest hold less than 7.5%. The sequencing here drew on blood, taken after dendritic cell vaccination. All receptors come from a human donor with glioblastoma.

The V call is TRBV7-6, the J call TRBJ2-7; perhaps TRBD1 as D (5 bases). Germline values: CDR1 SGHVS, CDR2 FNYEAQ. V was shortened by 4 bases and J by 3 bases, with 13 bases between the two germline ends. The CDR3 contains 14 residues. The DNA for the CDR3 is TGTGCCAGCAGCTCCGGACATAAATTCTACGAGCAGTACTTC. It yields the protein CASSSGHKFYEQYF.

This CDR3 is CASSEGQGETQYF. In DNA, the CDR3 is TGTGCCAGCAGCGAAGGACAGGGGGAGACCCAGTACTTC. This chain uses TRBV7-9 with TRBJ2-5; 9 bases fit TRBD1. CDR3 size: 13 residues. Per germline, CDR1 SEHNR and CDR2 FQNEAQ (reference sequence). J gave up 5 bases and V 5 bases, and 3 bases lay outside the gene matches.

V is TRBV2 and J is TRBJ2-5, with unresolved D. Germline V gene data show CDR1 as SNHLY and CDR2 as FYNNEI. CDR3 length: 16 amino acids. V was trimmed by 3 bases and J by 5 bases, leaving 19 bases between them. Written as DNA, the CDR3 is TGTGCCAGCAGTGATATACGGCAGAGCTACGGGGAGACCCAGTACTTC. It is translated as CASSDIRQSYGETQYF.

The rearrangement uses TRBV6-1 and TRBJ2-5; tentatively, D is TRBD1 (5 bases). The V end lost 4 bases, the J end lost 5 bases, and 8 bases lay between the germline ends. The CDR3 has 12 amino acids. Germline CDR1 is MNHNS and CDR2 is SASEGT. For the CDR3, the DNA is TGTGCCAGCAGTGCCAACAGGGAGACCCAGTACTTC. Translated: CASSANRETQYF.

This chain joins TRBV2 and TRBJ1-5, with 7 bases identical to TRBD1. Germline CDR1 reads SNHLY; CDR2 reads FYNNEI. The CDR3 has 14 amino acids. V lost 7 bases, J lost 0 bases, and 3 bases stayed unmatched. CDR3 protein: CASKGDSSNQPQHF. The CDR3 nucleotides are TGTGCCAGCAAAGGGGACAGTAGCAATCAGCCCCAGCATTTT.

This clone was seen once. The chain carries TRBV6-1 and TRBJ1-2; possibly TRBD1 for D (6 bases). The germline CDR1 and CDR2 sequences are MNHNS and SASEGT. V gave up 4 bases and J gave up 7 bases, with 19 bases separating them. CDR3 length: 15 residues. CDR3 in amino acids: CASSVGGFTNPGYTF. The CDR3 nucleotides are TGTGCCAGCAGTGTAGGGGGATTCACGAACCCTGGCTACACCTTC.

V and J are TRBV7-9 and TRBJ2-6, with 7 bases identical to TRBD1. The CDR3 totals 16 residues. Germline V gene data show CDR1 as SEHNR and CDR2 as FQNEAQ (reference sequence). Germline trimming cut 3 bases from V and 0 bases from J; bases unmatched to any gene: 2. The CDR3 sequence: CASSFRDSSGANVLTF. CDR3 nucleotides: TGTGCCAGCAGCTTCCGGGACAGCTCTGGGGCCAACGTCCTGACTTTC.

V is TRBV29-1 and J is TRBJ2-5, with 9 bases matching TRBD1. CDR3 length equals 12 residues. Losses at the gene ends were 7 bases for V and 5 bases for J; bases not matched to a gene: 5. CDR1 and CDR2 (germline): SQVTM, ANQGSEA. CDR3 protein: CSAGQGQETQYF. The CDR3 nucleotides are TGCAGCGCGGGACAGGGCCAGGAGACCCAGTACTTC.